These T cell receptor beta chains were read from a single sample in a study of blood T cell repertoires in COVID-19. Assay used: immunoSEQ multiplex PCR; TCRdb lists only in-frame clones, some missing. Of 130,000 or so clones in the sample, about 87% are singletons; the top ten hold roughly 2.2%. Sequenced: peripheral blood. These receptors originate from a woman between 50 and 59 years old with acute or convalescent COVID-19. Each CDR3 is given with its conserved first and last residue. D genes are given only for firm matches. Some rows mark clone size as missing; the rest say once, few, many or name a class of expanded clone.

>TRBD2|TRBJ2-1|.|TRBV5-4
TGTGCCAGCAGCCCCCGCGGGGGGAGGAATGAGCAGTTCTTC
CASSPRGGRNEQFF
>.|TRBJ1-5|.|TRBV30
TGTGCCTGGAGAGAGGGTTTAGGCAATCAGCCCCAGCATTTT
CAWREGLGNQPQHF
>TRBD1|TRBJ1-1|.|TRBV19
TGTGCCAGTATCCAACGACAGGGGGCTTTTACTGAAGCTTTCTTT
CASIQRQGAFTEAFF
>TRBD2|TRBJ2-1|.|TRBV30
TGTGCCTGGAGCGTAGCGGGGTTCAATGAGCAGTTCTTC
CAWSVAGFNEQFF
>.|TRBJ2-7|.|TRBV5-1
TGCGCCAGCAGCTCGGGCGGTGGAGGGAAGGGCGAGCAGTACTTC
CASSSGGGGKGEQYF
>.|TRBJ2-7|.|TRBV6-6
TGTGCCAGCAGTTACCAGGGTGCCGAGCAGTACTTC
CASSYQGAEQYF
>TRBD1|TRBJ1-5|.|TRBV6-5
TGTGCCAGCAGGGTCGGACAGGGGGCAAATCAGCCCCAGCATTTT
CASRVGQGANQPQHF
>TRBD1|TRBJ2-2|.|TRBV19
TGTGCCAGTAGGGGACAGGGTCTGGTCACCGGGGAGCTGTTTTTT
CASRGQGLVTGELFF
>.|TRBJ1-6|.|TRBV11-2
TGTGCCAGCAGCTTAGAGTCGGGGATGGATTCACCCCTCCACTTT
CASSLESGMDSPLHF
>.|TRBJ1-2|.|TRBV7-3
TGTGCCAGCAGCTTAAGGGCCCTTCGCGATAACTATGGCTACACCTTC
CASSLRALRDNYGYTF
>.|TRBJ1-5|.|TRBV5-1
TGCGCCAGCAGCGCCCAGGGGACTCAGCCCCAGCATTTT
CASSAQGTQPQHF
>TRBD2|TRBJ2-3|few|TRBV24-1
TGTGCCACCAGTGATGAGGGACTAGCGGGGGGCCGGAATACGCAGTATTTT
CATSDEGLAGGRNTQYF
>TRBD2|TRBJ2-7|.|TRBV27
TGTGCCAGCAGTTTACTAGCGGCCTACGAGCAGTACTTC
CASSLLAAYEQYF
>.|TRBJ2-5|.|TRBV29-1
TGCAGCGTTGTCCCTCTAGCAGGCGTGGAGACCCAGTACTTC
CSVVPLAGVETQYF
>TRBD2|TRBJ2-3|.|TRBV10-3
TGTGCCATCAGTGAGAACCTCCTGCGGGAGGGCACAGATACGCAGTATTTT
CAISENLLREGTDTQYF
>TRBD2|TRBJ2-6|.|TRBV4-2
TGTGCCAGCAGCCAAGATGGAGCGGGGGGGCTGGGTCTCTATGGGGCCAACGTCCTGACTTTC
CASSQDGAGGLGLYGANVLTF
>TRBD1|TRBJ1-2|.|TRBV19
TGTGCCAGTAGTATCGGTAGGGGGCTAAACTATGGCTACACCTTC
CASSIGRGLNYGYTF
>TRBD2|TRBJ2-7|once|TRBV7-2
TGTGCCAGCAGCCCCTCGACTAGCGGGAGGTCATCCTACGAGCAGTACTTC
CASSPSTSGRSSYEQYF
>TRBD1|TRBJ1-5|.|TRBV10-3
TGTGCCATCAGTGAGTCGAAAGGGGGCCCGGGCAATCAGCCCCAGCATTTT
CAISESKGGPGNQPQHF
>TRBD1|TRBJ2-5|.|TRBV5-6
TGTGCCAGCAGCTTGGGGCAGGGGGCGCAGGAGACCCAGTACTTC
CASSLGQGAQETQYF
>TRBD2|TRBJ2-3|.|TRBV11-3
TGTGCCAGCAGCTTAGGTGGGGGGGTCTTATATACGCAGTATTTT
CASSLGGGVLYTQYF
>.|TRBJ1-2|.|TRBV5-6
TGTGCCAGCAGCTTGGTCTTTAGGCAGGGAATCTATGGCTACACCTTC
CASSLVFRQGIYGYTF
>.|TRBJ1-2|.|TRBV21-1
TGTGCCAGCAGCAACGGGGGGCGGGGTCGGGTCTATGGCTACACCTTC
CASSNGGRGRVYGYTF
>TRBD2|TRBJ2-3|.|TRBV6-5
TGTGCCAGCATCCGGGGGGGGCCCACAGATACGCAGTATTTT
CASIRGGPTDTQYF
>TRBD2|TRBJ2-5|.|TRBV10-3
TGTGCCATCAGACCGGGACTAGCTGGGGAGACCCAGTACTTC
CAIRPGLAGETQYF
>.|TRBJ1-5|.|TRBV7-9
TGTGCCAGCAGCCCCCAGGGCGATCAGCCCCAGCATTTT
CASSPQGDQPQHF
>.|TRBJ1-5|.|TRBV19
TGTGCCAGTAGTCTAACAGGTGGGTCTCAGCCCCAGCATTTT
CASSLTGGSQPQHF
>TRBD1|TRBJ1-2|.|TRBV5-1
TGCGCCAGCAGCTTGGCCCGGACAGGGGTCAACTATGGCTACACCTTC
CASSLARTGVNYGYTF
>TRBD2|TRBJ2-1|once|TRBV10-1
TGCGCCAGCAGTGATGTCGGGACTAGCGGCCTTAATGAGCAGTTCTTC
CASSDVGTSGLNEQFF